The 5 T cell receptor beta chains in this list originate from one sample, sequenced in a study of cytomegalovirus exposure and HLA in healthy donors. Amplification used 60 Vbeta primers and 13 Jbeta primers. Sequencing was performed with immunoSEQ multiplex PCR; in TCRdb, only in-frame clones are kept and a portion is missing. In the table there are tens of thousands of clones, more than 75% of which are singletons. The sample was PBMCs. These receptors were obtained from a male donor in good health and CMV-seropositive.

J is TRBJ2-1 and V is TRBV5-4; D possibly corresponds to TRBD2 (6 bases). The CDR3 is 15 residues long. V dropped 1 base and J dropped 3 bases, with 11 bases sitting between them. The germline CDR1 and CDR2 sequences are SGHNT and YYREEE (reference sequence). For the CDR3, the DNA is TGTGCCAGCAGCTTGTTCGGGGGAGGCTACAATGAGCAGTTCTTC. Translating it yields CASSLFGGGYNEQFF.

CDR3: CASSIPRAGGTDTQYF. DNA for the CDR3: TGTGCCAGTAGTATTCCCAGGGCGGGGGGCACAGATACGCAGTATTTT. The J gene is TRBJ2-3, the V gene TRBV19, with 7 bases lining up with TRBD2. CDR1 LNHDA and CDR2 SQIVND come from the germline V gene (reference sequence). CDR3 size: 16 residues. The V and J ends lost 3 bases and 1 base, in that order; junction bases with no gene match: 7. Full variable domain (missing parts from reference TRBV19 and TRBJ2-3): DGGITQSPKYLFRKEGQNVTLSCEQNLNHDAMYWYRQDPGQGLRLIYYSQIVNDFQKGDIAEGYSVSREKKESFPLTVTSAQKNPTAFYLCASSIPRAGGTDTQYFGPGTRLTVL.

The chain combines TRBV11-3 with TRBJ2-3; TRBD2 matches 13 bases. The CDR3 extends over 18 amino acids. Trimming cost V 5 bases and J 4 bases; bases outside gene matches: 12. Germline lookup yields CDR1 SGHNT and CDR2 YENEEA. Written as DNA, the CDR3 is TGTGCCAGCAGCCGAGAGACTAGCGGGGGGATGCGGGCAGATACGCAGTATTTT. This gives the protein CASSRETSGGMRADTQYF.

This clone was seen a few times. The chain is built from TRBV5-4 and TRBJ1-6; 8 nucleotides line up with TRBD1. The V and J ends lost 4 bases and 5 bases, in that order; junction bases with no gene match: 8. CDR3 size: 16 residues. Germline assignment: CDR1 SGHNT and CDR2 YYREEE (reference sequence). The CDR3 protein is CASSPRGLGDNSPLHF. CDR3 bases: TGTGCCAGCAGCCCCAGGGGGCTTGGGGATAATTCACCCCTCCACTTT.

This chain uses TRBV5-8 with TRBJ2-2, with D possibly being TRBD2 (6 bases). CDR1 is SGHTS and CDR2 is YDEGEE in the germline V gene. This CDR3 contains 15 residues. With 0 bases removed from V and 4 bases from J, the gap between germline ends came to 10 bases. The CDR3 region has the DNA TGTGCCAGCAGCTTGGTCGGGGGTTTCACCGGGGAGCTGTTTTTT. Translated, it gives CASSLVGGFTGELFF.